A single sample gave rise to the 15 T cell receptor beta chains below, sequenced in a study of human T cells and chemical hapten exposure. MiXCR, run by TCRdb on the RACE reads, gives a single entry per CDR3 protein. The data contain about 190,000 distinct CDR3 sequences, under 30% of them singletons. Time point: patch test 3, about 24 weeks after DPC sensitization. Noted treatment: therapeutic diphenylcyclopropenone sensitization with weekly scalp DPC. This specimen was whole blood, taken in connection with sensitization to the hapten diphenylcyclopropenone (DPC). Receptors were obtained from a woman aged 40 to 55 with alopecia areata. Some clones in this sample may be carry-over from other donors' samples.

The chain combines TRBV6-5 with TRBJ1-1; 7 bases are shared with TRBD1. Germline CDR1 MNHEY, CDR2 SVGAGI. J gave up 0 bases and V 4 bases, and 8 bases lay outside the gene matches. The CDR3 sequence is 16 residues long. In nucleotides, the CDR3 is TGTGCCAGCAGTTCCGTGACAGGGCACATGAACACTGAAGCTTTCTTT. This encodes CASSSVTGHMNTEAFF.

V is TRBV23-1 and J is TRBJ2-5; D is unresolved. TRBV23-1 is designated an ORF whose function remains uncertain. Trimming took off 6 bases at V and 2 bases at J, with 16 bases between the two ends. The CDR3 length is 15 residues. The CDR3 bases are TGCGCCAGCAGGGCTACTACCCACTTTCAAGAGACCCAGTACTTC. Protein sequence: CASRATTHFQETQYF.

This chain links TRBV4-1 with TRBJ1-1; no firm D call. The CDR3 totals 21 residues. V gave up 2 bases and J gave up 3 bases, with 31 bases separating them. Germline V gene lookup returns CDR1 MGHRA and CDR2 YSYEKL. CDR3 protein: CASSQFSFAGRSQSFHTEAFF. For the CDR3, the DNA is TGCGCCAGCAGCCAATTCTCCTTCGCAGGAAGGAGTCAGTCGTTTCACACTGAAGCTTTCTTT.

This clonotype was counted a few times. The chain is built from TRBV5-1 and TRBJ2-5; no reliable D call. The CDR3 length is 14 residues. The germline V gene encodes CDR1 SGHRS and CDR2 YFSETQ. V lost 0 bases and J 5 bases, leaving 11 bases between the germline ends. CDR3 DNA sequence: TGCGCCAGCAGCTTGGGTACCGGGTGGGAGACCCAGTACTTC. Protein product: CASSLGTGWETQYF.

The rearrangement joins TRBV20-1 to TRBJ2-7; 11 nucleotides align to TRBD2. Germline V lookup: CDR1 DFQATT, CDR2 SNEGSKA (reference sequence). V was pared by 0 bases and J by 0 bases, with 7 bases of the junction left unmatched. The CDR3 sequence is 17 residues long. The CDR3, as DNA: TGCAGTGCTAGAGATTCCAGGCTAGCGGGAGGCTCCTACGAGCAGTACTTC. Translated, it gives CSARDSRLAGGSYEQYF.

This clonotype was counted only a few times. V and J are TRBV10-3 and TRBJ2-5, with 11 nucleotides matching TRBD1. The CDR3 has 14 amino acids. J gave up 5 bases and V 10 bases, and 9 bases lay outside the gene matches. CDR1 and CDR2 (germline): ENHRY, SYGVKD. This CDR3 reads CATAGQGAVETQYF. The CDR3 DNA reads TGTGCCACCGCCGGACAGGGGGCGGTGGAGACCCAGTACTTC.

The table lists this clonotype with a few counts. The rearrangement joins TRBV5-1 to TRBJ2-2; TRBD1 matches 10 bases. The CDR3 is made up of 15 amino acids. The germline V gene encodes CDR1 SGHRS and CDR2 YFSETQ. The J segment lost 5 bases and the V segment lost 4 bases, leaving 5 bases of the junction unmatched. CDR3 nucleotides: TGCGCCAGCAGCCTGGACAGGGGGAGGACCGGGGAGCTGTTTTTT. Residues: CASSLDRGRTGELFF.

This sequence joins TRBV6-5 and TRBJ2-1, with D perhaps being TRBD1 or TRBD2 (5 bases each). V was trimmed by 6 bases and J by 5 bases, leaving 17 bases between them. CDR3 length: 15 amino acids. CDR1 is MNHEY, CDR2 SVGAGI, per germline. In DNA form, the CDR3 reads TGTGCCAGCAGCCGTCTAGCCTCGGGACACAATGAGCAGTTCTTC. It specifies CASSRLASGHNEQFF.

The genes are TRBV29-1 and TRBJ2-7, with 9 nucleotides matching TRBD1. This CDR3 comprises 14 residues. With 7 bases clipped from V and 1 base from J, the junction kept 8 bases outside the gene matches. Per germline, CDR1 SQVTM and CDR2 ANQGSEA. CDR3 in amino acids: CSASGQGVSYEQYF. CDR3 DNA sequence: TGCAGCGCATCGGGACAGGGAGTGTCCTACGAGCAGTACTTC.

This clonotype was seen a handful of times. The chain uses TRBV6-2 or TRBV6-3 and TRBJ2-4; no reliable D call. The CDR3 is 16 residues long. Trimming shortened V by 7 bases and J by 1 base, and 17 bases separated the two germline ends. In germline, CDR1 is MNHEY, CDR2 SVGEGT. CDR3 bases: TGTGCCAGCATCTTACACCCGTGGTCGGCCAAAAACATTCAGTACTTC. Protein sequence: CASILHPWSAKNIQYF.

A few counts support this clonotype. The chain joins TRBV6-1 to TRBJ1-5; D remains ambiguous. CDR1 and CDR2 from the germline V gene are MNHNS and SASEGT. This CDR3 spans 15 amino acids. Deletions cut 0 bases from V and 2 bases from J, with 8 bases between. The CDR3: CASSEAGRRNQPQHF. The CDR3 DNA follows: TGTGCCAGCAGTGAAGCGGGCAGACGCAATCAGCCCCAGCATTTT.

This clonotype was observed a few times. This chain connects TRBV9 to TRBJ1-3, with D maybe TRBD1 (5 bases). The CDR3 is made up of 14 amino acids. Germline CDR1 and CDR2: SGDLS and YYNGEE. The V gene lost 3 bases and the J gene lost 0 bases, with 7 bases spanning the gap. The CDR3, as DNA: TGTGCCAGCAGCGCACAGGTCTCTGGAAACACCATATATTTT. It codes for CASSAQVSGNTIYF.

The chain links TRBV5-5 to TRBJ2-3; weak D call: TRBD1 (6 bases). The V end lost 0 bases, the J end lost 3 bases, and 14 bases lay between the germline ends. The CDR3 loop spans 16 amino acids. The germline V gene encodes CDR1 SGHKS and CDR2 YYEKEE (reference sequence). CDR3 DNA sequence: TGTGCCAGCAGCTTGGGCCCAGGGGAATGGACAGATACGCAGTATTTT. Residues: CASSLGPGEWTDTQYF.

This clonotype has a handful of counts. The chain recombines TRBV7-2 with TRBJ2-7; 11 bases line up with TRBD2. In germline, CDR1 is SGHTA, CDR2 FQGNSA. After removal of 5 bases from V and 4 bases from J, the junction contained 13 bases not matched to a gene. CDR3 length: 17 residues. Here the CDR3 reads CASSPPFFSGRGYEQYF. The CDR3 DNA sequence: TGTGCCAGCAGCCCCCCTTTTTTTAGCGGGAGGGGGTACGAGCAGTACTTC.

J is TRBJ1-2 and V is TRBV6-1; possible D gene TRBD1, 5 bases. CDR3 size: 14 residues. Trimming took 2 bases from V and 2 from J, leaving 9 bases between them. Germline V gene lookup returns CDR1 MNHNS and CDR2 SASEGT. The CDR3 here is CASSEFRVNYGYTF. The CDR3 bases are TGTGCCAGCAGTGAATTCAGGGTCAACTATGGCTACACCTTC.